This passage covers 3 T cell receptor beta chains from one sample sequenced in a study of shared clonotypes between healthy human individuals. Naive CD8 cells lacked CD45RO, underwent positive selection for CCR7 and left out terminally differentiated effector memory CD45RA+ cells. The assay was immunoSEQ multiplex PCR, and TCRdb's table has in-frame clones only and misses some. The table shows 760,000 or so clones, with 90% to 97% occurring only once. What was sequenced was naive CD8+ T cells sorted from blood. The source is a man aged 25-45 years in good health.

This clone showed up just once. The chain has TRBV7-6 and TRBJ2-6; no reliable D call. Trimming left V 4 bases short and J 0 bases short, with 10 bases between. The CDR3 sequence is 16 residues long. The germline V gene has CDR1 SGHVS and CDR2 FNYEAQ. CDR3 DNA sequence: TGTGCCAGCAGCTCCCCGGACCTCTCTGGGGCCAACGTCCTGACTTTC. Protein sequence: CASSSPDLSGANVLTF.

This chain uses TRBV7-9 with TRBJ2-4; D remains ambiguous. Per the germline V gene, CDR1 is SEHNR and CDR2 is FQNEAQ (reference sequence). The germline V and J ends were trimmed by 1 base and 3 bases, with 4 bases remaining between them. The CDR3 has 13 residues. CDR3 residues: CASSLGIKNIQYF. Here the CDR3 DNA reads TGTGCCAGCAGCTTAGGGATCAAAAACATTCAGTACTTC. Full variable domain (outside the CDR3, taken from reference TRBV7-9 and TRBJ2-4): DTGVSQNPRHKITKRGQNVTFRCDPISEHNRLYWYRQTLGQGPEFLTYFQNEAQLEKSRLLSDRFSAERPKGSFSTLEIQRTEQGDSAMYLCASSLGIKNIQYFGAGTRLSVL.

The CDR3 sequence: CASARGTGDSYEQYF. Written as DNA, the CDR3 is TGTGCCAGCGCCCGCGGGACAGGGGATTCCTACGAGCAGTACTTC. J is TRBJ2-7 and V is TRBV9, with TRBD1 identical over 10 bases. This CDR3 has 15 residues. The V gene end was trimmed by 7 bases and the J gene end by 1 base; junction bases not matched to a gene: 8. CDR1 SGDLS and CDR2 YYNGEE come from the germline V gene.